This record concerns one TCR beta chain sequence. Its cognate antigen is unknown. These data originate in a study of shared clonotypes between healthy human individuals. Across the whole study: With ages of 18 to 49, the donors were a couple of women and three men.

Libraries were prepared by immunoSEQ multiplex PCR; TCRdb keeps only in-frame clonotypes and omits some of them. The sample includes 2 million to 2.5 million clones, more than 90% of them seen just once. Study findings and constraints: A generally larger estimated richness was seen in naive subsets than in memory subsets. Among donors, sharing of clonotypes was expected to be affected by sequencing depth.

The CDR3 is 15 residues long. From germline, CDR1 is MDHEN and CDR2 SYDVKM. Between the trimmed V and J ends, which lost 6 bases and 1 base, there was a span of 10 bases. The rearrangement joins TRBV28 to TRBJ2-6; D uncertain. The sample consisted of naive CD4+ T cells sorted from blood. Subset indicated: CD45RA+ positively selected. The receptor comes from a young man in good health. The CDR3 nucleotides are TGTGCCAGCAGGGGTGGGTTTTCTGGGGCCAACGTCCTGACTTTC. This translates into CASRGGFSGANVLTF.